Following are 26 T cell receptor beta chains from one sample sequenced in a study of identical twins. MiXCR, run by TCRdb on the 5' RACE reads, gives a single entry per CDR3 protein. In the table there are about 890,000 distinct CDR3 sequences, around an eighth of which are singletons. The same data also contributed to another study, on yellow fever vaccine responses in identical twins.

The sequenced material came from PBMCs. All receptors come from a young woman in good health.

J is TRBJ2-7 and V is TRBV20-1; the match to TRBD2 covers 8 bases. V shed 0 bases and J 3 bases; nucleotides not matched to a gene: 10. This CDR3 is 16 amino acids long. Germline V gives CDR1 DFQATT, CDR2 SNEGSKA (reference sequence). The CDR3 DNA sequence: TGCAGTGCTAGAGATTGGGAAGCGGGAGTAATCTACGAGCAGTACTTC. Amino acids: CSARDWEAGVIYEQYF.

V and J are TRBV7-8 and TRBJ2-1; 11 bases agree with TRBD2. Per germline, CDR1 SGHVS and CDR2 FQNEAQ. CDR3 length: 16 residues. V shed 9 bases, J shed 4 bases, and the junction held 11 bases outside the gene matches. The CDR3 loop reads CARSRVASGRYNEQFF. The DNA of the CDR3 is TGTGCCAGGAGCCGGGTGGCTAGCGGGAGGTACAATGAGCAGTTCTTC.

This rearrangement joins TRBV11-2 to TRBJ2-7; D is possibly TRBD2 (5 bases). From germline, CDR1 is SGHAT and CDR2 FQNNGV. The CDR3 loop spans 14 amino acids. This CDR3 is CASSLDPFGGWRNV. The CDR3 DNA is TGTGCCAGCAGCTTAGACCCGTTCGGAGGTTGGAGGAACGTC.

Turning to this clonotype: Its ends do not fully match the called genes, so a read error is possible. The chain couples TRBV19 to TRBJ2-5, with 8 bases fitting TRBD1. Germline V gene lookup returns CDR1 LNHDA and CDR2 SQIVND (reference sequence). The CDR3 spans 12 residues. For the CDR3, the DNA is TGTGCCAGAAGTACATCAGGGGGCGATGAGTACTTC. Amino acids: CARSTSGGDEYF. Filled out from reference TRBV19 and TRBJ2-5, the complete variable domain reads DGGITQSPKYLFRKEGQNVTLSCEQNLNHDAMYWYRQDPGQGLRLIYYSQIVNDFQKGDIAEGYSVSREKKESFPLTVTSAQKNPTAFYLCARSTSGGDEYFGPGTRLLVL.

This clonotype was observed many times. V usage is TRBV28 and J usage is TRBJ2-7; the D gene could be TRBD1 or TRBD2 (5 bases each). Germline CDR1 is MDHEN and CDR2 is SYDVKM. The CDR3 runs to 14 residues. Trimming cost V 5 bases and J 3 bases, with 14 bases left between them. The CDR3, as DNA: TGTGCCAGCAGTAGCCGAGGGGTACTCTACGAGCAGTACTTC. It yields the protein CASSSRGVLYEQYF.

The chain couples TRBV2 to TRBJ1-5, with a possible D match to TRBD1 (6 bases). CDR1 is SNHLY and CDR2 is FYNNEI in the germline V gene. This CDR3 contains 14 residues. Trimming pared 8 bases from V and 3 bases from J, leaving 14 bases between. The CDR3 DNA follows: TGTGCCAGCTCAAGGGCAGGGGTCAATCAGCCCCAGCATTTT. Translated: CASSRAGVNQPQHF.

This sequence joins TRBV7-9 and TRBJ2-3, with 9 bases that match TRBD2. Germline V CDR1 and CDR2: SEHNR, FQNEAQ (reference sequence). The length of the CDR3 is 15 residues. Trimming at V came to 2 bases and at J to 6 bases, leaving 6 bases not matched to a gene. The CDR3 reads CASSLSAGGPDTQYF. DNA for the CDR3: TGTGCCAGCAGCTTATCGGCGGGAGGGCCCGATACGCAGTATTTT.

This clonotype was detected only a few times. J is TRBJ2-3 and V is TRBV5-1; the match to TRBD2 covers 9 bases. Germline values: CDR1 SGHRS, CDR2 YFSETQ. J lost 5 bases, V lost 5 bases, and 12 bases had no gene match. The CDR3 runs to 16 residues. Here the CDR3 DNA reads TGCGCCAGCAGTCGACTAGCGGTTACCCTACGAGATACGCAGTATTTT. Amino acid sequence: CASSRLAVTLRDTQYF.

A few counts support this clonotype. The V and J genes are TRBV6-1 and TRBJ1-1, with D uncertain. The CDR3 totals 13 residues. V lost 11 bases to trimming and J lost 5 bases, with 18 bases between them. Germline CDR1 and CDR2: MNHNS and SASEGT. The DNA for the CDR3 is TGTGCCGCGAGCCTAAAGGGTCGGACTGAAGCTTTCTTT. Protein product: CAASLKGRTEAFF.

This clonotype turned up a few times. This chain joins TRBV12-3 or TRBV12-4 and TRBJ2-3; 9 nucleotides match TRBD2. The CDR3 is made up of 16 amino acids. Trimming removed 8 bases from V and 1 base from J; junction bases left unmatched: 10. The CDR3 bases are TGTGCCAGCCGGTCGAGTGGCGGGAGGGGCACAGATACGCAGTATTTT. It encodes CASRSSGGRGTDTQYF.

This chain links TRBV21-1 with TRBJ2-5; the D call TRBD1 from the table was never checked on the DNA. TRBV21-1 is reported as a pseudogene. The CDR3 covers 11 residues. CDR3 DNA sequence: TGTGCCAGCCACAGGGAAGAGACCCAGTACTTC. Translation: CASHREETQYF.

This clonotype was detected ten times or more. The chain uses TRBV10-1 and TRBJ2-1; 12 bases match TRBD2. The CDR3 spans 16 residues. Trimming took 5 bases from V and 6 from J; bases not matched to a gene: 8. Per germline, CDR1 WNHNN and CDR2 SYGVQD (reference sequence). DNA for the CDR3: TGCGCCAGCAGTTCAAATCCGGGACTAGCGGGCAATGAGCAGTTCTTC. This codes for CASSSNPGLAGNEQFF.

The J gene is TRBJ2-7, the V gene TRBV5-5; no clear D. V lost 0 bases, J lost 3 bases, and 13 bases lay in between. This CDR3 has 15 amino acids. Germline assignment: CDR1 SGHKS and CDR2 YYEKEE (reference sequence). CDR3 in amino acids: CASSLEEHRVYEQYF. As DNA, the CDR3 is TGTGCCAGCAGCTTGGAAGAGCACCGGGTCTACGAGCAGTACTTC.

This clonotype showed up just a few times. V gene TRBV20-1 combines with J gene TRBJ1-5; D is uncertain. Trimming cost V 0 bases and J 0 bases, with 6 bases left between them. Germline assignment: CDR1 DFQATT and CDR2 SNEGSKA (reference sequence). This CDR3 has 14 residues. CDR3 nucleotides: TGCAGTGCTAGAGATGGTCTTAGCAATCAGCCCCAGCATTTT. It translates to CSARDGLSNQPQHF.

The V and J genes are TRBV20-1 and TRBJ2-5; 10 bases are shared with TRBD2. CDR1 and CDR2 (germline): DFQATT, SNEGSKA (reference sequence). V shed 2 bases and J 3 bases; nucleotides not matched to a gene: 18. The CDR3 sequence is 19 residues long. The CDR3 sequence is CSARQGQTSGGAVEETQYF. In nucleotides, the CDR3 is TGCAGTGCTAGACAGGGACAGACAAGCGGGGGGGCCGTCGAAGAGACCCAGTACTTC.

The chain carries TRBV12-3 or TRBV12-4 and TRBJ2-2; a weak D match, TRBD1 (6 bases). This CDR3 spans 16 amino acids. The V gene lost 6 bases and the J gene lost 6 bases, with 20 bases spanning the gap. The CDR3 spells CASSPLTGKGAGELFF. CDR3 DNA: TGTGCCAGCAGCCCCCTTACAGGGAAGGGGGCCGGGGAGCTGTTTTTT.

This clonotype was seen ten or more times. The chain uses TRBV20-1 and TRBJ1-1, with D possibly TRBD1 on 5 matching bases. Trimming cost V 2 bases and J 7 bases, with 11 bases left between them. The V gene's germline CDR1 is DFQATT and CDR2 SNEGSKA (reference sequence). The CDR3 sequence is 12 residues long. The CDR3: CSARRTSNEAFF. The DNA for the CDR3 is TGCAGTGCTAGAAGGACATCTAATGAAGCTTTCTTT.

The V gene is TRBV24-1, the J gene TRBJ2-1, with 11 bases aligning to TRBD2. Germline CDR1 KGHDR, CDR2 SFDVKD. Trimming cost V 7 bases and J 2 bases; bases outside gene matches: 6. This CDR3 is built from 16 residues. DNA of the CDR3: TGTGCCACCAGATCTTTAGCGGGAGGGACCTACAATGAGCAGTTCTTC. Protein: CATRSLAGGTYNEQFF.

The rearrangement joins TRBV12-3 or TRBV12-4 to TRBJ2-1; 8 bases agree with TRBD1. The trim removed 6 bases at V and 6 bases at J, leaving 4 bases unmatched. This CDR3 comprises 13 residues. As DNA, the CDR3 is TGTGCCAGCAGCGCCGGGACAGGCAATGAGCAGTTCTTC. Its protein is CASSAGTGNEQFF.

The chain recombines TRBV7-3 with TRBJ2-2, with no clear D. Germline V lookup: CDR1 SGHTA, CDR2 FQGTGA. Trimming stripped 5 bases from V and 0 bases from J, with 16 bases between. This CDR3 has 17 amino acids. This chain's CDR3 is CASSPHPRAANTGELFF. DNA of the CDR3: TGTGCCAGCAGCCCTCACCCCCGGGCAGCGAACACCGGGGAGCTGTTTTTT.

This clonotype was observed a few times. The chain uses TRBV5-1 and TRBJ2-4; possibly TRBD2 for D (5 bases). Germline V lookup: CDR1 SGHRS, CDR2 YFSETQ. This CDR3 has 16 amino acids. Trimming cost V 0 bases and J 1 base, with 11 bases left between them. CDR3 residues: CASSLVDRGAKNIQYF. For the CDR3, the DNA is TGCGCCAGCAGCTTGGTGGACCGCGGGGCCAAAAACATTCAGTACTTC.

The table lists this clonotype with a few counts. V and J are TRBV6-7 and TRBJ2-7; perhaps TRBD2 as D (5 bases). TRBV6-7 is known as an ORF, though its function is uncertain. V was clipped by 0 bases and J by 1 base, with 19 bases between them. The CDR3 totals 18 residues. The DNA of the CDR3 is TGTGCCAGCAGTTACTCAAGGAGGCTTTGGCAGGAGTCCTACGAGCAGTACGTC. Protein: CASSYSRRLWQESYEQYV.

The table lists this clonotype with many counts. The chain is built from TRBV10-3 and TRBJ2-3, with 8 bases aligning to TRBD2. The CDR3 runs 16 residues. Losses at the gene ends were 7 bases for V and 2 bases for J; bases not matched to a gene: 11. Per the germline V gene, CDR1 is ENHRY and CDR2 is SYGVKD. The CDR3 sequence is CAITPGGGIVTDTQYF. As DNA, the CDR3 is TGTGCCATCACGCCCGGGGGGGGGATCGTCACAGATACGCAGTATTTT.

This clonotype was counted ten times or more. The chain couples TRBV4-2 to TRBJ2-4; 11 bases line up with TRBD1. V was clipped by 4 bases and J by 8 bases; unmatched bases: 4. The CDR3 totals 14 residues. Germline-derived CDR1 and CDR2 are LGHNA and YNFKEQ. The CDR3 DNA reads TGTGCCAGCAGCCCAGGACAGGGGGCTTACATTCAGTACTTC. Translating gives CASSPGQGAYIQYF.

This clonotype turned up a few times. The chain carries TRBV6-1 and TRBJ1-1; D unclear. There are 12 residues in the CDR3. Trimming shortened V by 5 bases and J by 5 bases, and 9 bases separated the two germline ends. Germline loops: CDR1 MNHNS, CDR2 SASEGT. In DNA form, the CDR3 reads TGTGCCAGCAGTACAGCTAGTACTGAAGCTTTCTTT. Its protein product is CASSTASTEAFF.

There are many counts of this clonotype. DNA of the CDR3: TGCAGTGCTAGATCCCGGGACAGGGACTATCACACTGAAGCTTTCTTT. It codes for CSARSRDRDYHTEAFF. The rearrangement links TRBV20-1 to TRBJ1-1, with 9 bases matching TRBD1. Germline V gene lookup returns CDR1 DFQATT and CDR2 SNEGSKA (reference sequence). With V trimmed by 2 bases and J by 3 bases, 10 bases remained unmatched. This CDR3 contains 16 residues.